The sequence of this TCR beta chain was determined in a study of cytomegalovirus exposure and HLA in healthy donors (TCRdb year 2017). Study-level background: The roughly 700 repertoires of the first cohort and the roughly 120 validation repertoires were produced on the same platform, according to a later analysis. The study aimed to test whether signatures of past pathogen exposure could be identified by cataloging public T cell receptors. In addition to the first cohort of 666 subjects, a separate validation cohort of 100 to 150 different subjects was used. The study combined high-throughput TCR immunosequencing, statistical association of individual TCRs with disease status, and machine learning to predict cytomegalovirus infection status.

Broad study findings and their caveats: In both the original and validation cohorts, the classifier was reported to diagnose cytomegalovirus status with high specificity and sensitivity. In vitro tests confirmed that a few of the cytomegalovirus-associated TCR beta chains recognize cytomegalovirus antigens. The validation cohort had no HLA typing available for a later analysis, so co-occurrence within that cohort was assessed over all 120 repertoires. Across donors, most TCR sequences were observed very rarely, whereas some public TCRs were present in many individuals. Of the cluster scores, 85% to 95% were above 0 in a later analysis, which found that TCRs clustered in the first cohort also tended to co-occur in the 120 validation repertoires. A total of roughly 160 TCR beta chains were listed by the study as associated with cytomegalovirus. It was suggested by the authors that the approach could potentially be generalized to other disease states and immunological phenotypes.

The CDR3 runs 13 residues from the cysteine to the phenylalanine. The DNA shown is the 39-base CDR3, in frame from base 1. A distance of 7 bases separates the germline ends of V and J, which lose 4 bases and 0 bases respectively. The germline V gene encodes CDR1 SGHDT and CDR2 YYEEEE. Donors formed part of the validation cohort, which comprised about 130 subjects and was distinct from the first cohort of 690 or so subjects. Comment on this clone: Its antigen is still unknown. No base quality information exists; no much larger clone differs at one position. Other DNA sequences within the sample encode an identical CDR3.

The method behind the library was the immunoSEQ multiplex PCR assay. In the original analysis: To diagnose cytomegalovirus status from the catalog of TCR beta chain sequences, a statistical classification framework was built. Sourced from immuneACCESS, this table was stored by TCRdb with only in-frame sequences that have V and J called. A share of the clones is absent; for the studies checked, an unresolved V gene accounts for under half, and the remainder has no known explanation. V and J calls and clone size come straight from that table; D and trimming were deduced from the DNA. This sample holds approximately 230,000 clones; roughly 87% were observed only once. The ten largest clones add up to around 12% of the sample.

The chain couples TRBV5-6 to TRBJ1-1, with TRBD1 perhaps the D gene, on 5 matching bases. This receptor was taken from a man in his late teens or twenties in good health and CMV-seropositive. Specimen: PBMCs. At the DNA level, the sequence is TGTGCCAGCAGCCAGGGACTGAACACTGAAGCTTTCTTT. It is translated as CASSQGLNTEAFF.